This TCR beta chain came from a study of control samples from healthy donors and cancer patients. TCRdb's table, derived via immunoSEQ multiplex PCR, lists solely in-frame clones and lacks some. The sample includes over 100,000 clones, roughly 92% of them seen just once. The receptor was isolated from a man in his late teens or twenties in good health. Sequencing was carried out using blood.

CDR3 sequence: CASSARRGLAGAGELFF. CDR3 in DNA: TGTGCCAGCAGTGCCCGGAGGGGACTAGCGGGGGCCGGGGAGCTGTTTTTT. This chain joins TRBV2 and TRBJ2-2; 14 bases are a match to TRBD2. The junction had 7 bases not matched to a gene; V was cut back by 4 bases and J by 6 bases. In germline, CDR1 is SNHLY, CDR2 FYNNEI. This CDR3 spans 17 amino acids.